Listed here are 21 T cell receptor beta chains from one sample, sequenced in a study of T cells and Merkel cell carcinoma outcomes. Using immunoSEQ multiplex PCR, the repertoire was profiled, and TCRdb retains in-frame clones only, with some absent. The repertoire consists of 4,500 to 5,500 clones, with approximately 81% occurring once and the leading ten covering 5.2%. Sequencing was carried out using tumor tissue from Merkel cell carcinoma. Source of these receptors: a human donor with Merkel cell carcinoma.

This chain joins TRBV6-1 and TRBJ2-7; perhaps TRBD1 as D (6 bases). The V end lost 4 bases, the J end lost 2 bases, and 12 bases lay between the germline ends. This CDR3 has 14 residues. Germline V lookup: CDR1 MNHNS, CDR2 SASEGT. The CDR3 reads CASSVQGTAYEQYF. DNA for the CDR3: TGTGCCAGCAGTGTACAGGGAACAGCCTACGAGCAGTACTTC.

The rearrangement uses TRBV7-2 and TRBJ1-2, with D possibly TRBD1 on 5 matching bases. V lost 2 bases and J 0 bases, leaving 19 bases between the germline ends. The CDR3 contains 18 residues. Per germline, CDR1 SGHTA and CDR2 FQGNSA. CDR3 in DNA: TGTGCCAGCAGCTTATCTCGGTGGCAGGGCCAAGCTAACTATGGCTACACCTTC. This encodes CASSLSRWQGQANYGYTF.

The V gene is TRBV7-9, the J gene TRBJ1-4, with a tentative D call TRBD1 (6 bases). The V and J ends lost 3 bases and 5 bases respectively, with 13 bases between them. Germline V lookup: CDR1 SEHNR, CDR2 FQNEAQ (reference sequence). The CDR3 sequence is 15 residues long. The CDR3 is CASSFPDRSNEKLFF. CDR3 nucleotide sequence: TGTGCCAGCAGCTTTCCCGACAGGTCGAATGAAAAACTGTTTTTT.

The rearrangement uses TRBV5-1 and TRBJ2-7; 8 nucleotides align to TRBD1. CDR3 size: 17 residues. Germline V lookup: CDR1 SGHRS, CDR2 YFSETQ. The trim removed 2 bases at V and 4 bases at J, leaving 14 bases unmatched. CDR3 in amino acids: CASSFDSFGQGGYEQYF. The DNA of the CDR3 is TGCGCCAGCAGCTTCGACTCATTTGGACAGGGTGGGTACGAGCAGTACTTC.

This clone came up once. The chain carries TRBV12-5 and TRBJ2-7, with D tentatively TRBD1 or TRBD2 (5 bases each). This CDR3 has 14 amino acids. Deletions cut 3 bases from V and 2 bases from J, with 11 bases between. Germline loops: CDR1 LGHNT, CDR2 FRNRAP. In DNA, the CDR3 is TGTGCTAGTGGTTTAGGGACCTTTACCTACGAGCAGTACTTC. Protein product: CASGLGTFTYEQYF.

The V and J genes are TRBV4-1 and TRBJ2-1; 10 bases match TRBD2. The CDR3 extends over 15 amino acids. With 3 bases clipped from V and 4 bases from J, the junction kept 3 bases outside the gene matches. Germline assignment: CDR1 MGHRA and CDR2 YSYEKL. CDR3 region: CASSHGTSAYNEQFF. CDR3 bases: TGCGCCAGCAGCCATGGGACTAGCGCGTACAATGAGCAGTTCTTC.

With regard to this clone: Distinct nucleotide sequences in the sample also encode this CDR3. CDR3 loop: CASSYTQGVTEAFF. DNA of the CDR3: TGTGCCAGCAGCTATACGCAGGGCGTAACTGAAGCTTTCTTT. This chain joins TRBV7-9 and TRBJ1-1, with D perhaps TRBD1 (5 bases). Trimming removed 4 bases at V and 5 bases at J, with 14 bases between. This CDR3 spans 14 amino acids. Germline V gene data show CDR1 as SEHNR and CDR2 as FQNEAQ (reference sequence).

The chain carries TRBV7-2 and TRBJ2-7; 11 bases map to TRBD2. Germline V gives CDR1 SGHTA, CDR2 FQGNSA. This CDR3 is built from 16 residues. Trimming took 0 bases from V and 5 from J; bases not matched to a gene: 6. The CDR3: CASSLAGTSGFDEQYF. The CDR3 region has the DNA TGTGCCAGCAGCTTAGCGGGGACTAGCGGTTTCGACGAGCAGTACTTC.

V gene TRBV5-6 combines with J gene TRBJ2-6; D not resolved. In germline, CDR1 is SGHDT, CDR2 YYEEEE. The V and J ends lost 0 bases and 0 bases respectively, with 7 bases between them. The CDR3 is 16 amino acids. The CDR3, as DNA: TGTGCCAGCAGCTTGGGCCTTCACTCTGGGGCCAACGTCCTGACTTTC. It encodes CASSLGLHSGANVLTF.

The V gene is TRBV2, the J gene TRBJ2-1; D ambiguous. Per germline, CDR1 SNHLY and CDR2 FYNNEI. Trimming pared 7 bases from V and 6 bases from J, leaving 10 bases between. The CDR3 sequence is 12 residues long. In DNA form, the CDR3 reads TGTGCCAGCATAGTCCCTAGCAATGAGCAGTTCTTC. It encodes CASIVPSNEQFF.

The J gene is TRBJ1-2, the V gene TRBV6-5; D remains ambiguous. The CDR3 runs to 14 residues. The V end lost 4 bases, the J end lost 5 bases, and 14 bases lay between the germline ends. The germline gives CDR1 MNHEY, CDR2 SVGAGI. CDR3 sequence: CASSSASLDYGYTF. As DNA, the CDR3 is TGTGCCAGCAGTTCGGCGAGTCTGGATTATGGCTACACCTTC.

The chain employs TRBV4-3 and TRBJ2-1; 10 positions agree with TRBD2. The CDR3 spans 16 residues. In germline, CDR1 is LGHNA, CDR2 YSLEER. V was pared by 0 bases and J by 10 bases, with 9 bases of the junction left unmatched. The CDR3 protein is CASSQDRKGLASEQFF. CDR3 DNA: TGCGCCAGCAGCCAAGATAGGAAGGGACTAGCGTCGGAGCAGTTCTTC.

V is TRBV5-1 and J is TRBJ2-3; no reliable D call. In germline, CDR1 is SGHRS, CDR2 YFSETQ. The CDR3 covers 15 residues. V lost 0 bases, J lost 2 bases, and 10 bases lay in between. Here the CDR3 DNA reads TGCGCCAGCAGCTTGGACAGCGTACCCACAGATACGCAGTATTTT. Translating it yields CASSLDSVPTDTQYF.

This clone appeared a single time. The V call is TRBV7-9, the J call TRBJ2-1; TRBD2 matches at 12 bases. The CDR3 runs 16 residues. V lost 2 bases, J lost 6 bases, and 5 bases stayed unmatched. CDR1 is SEHNR and CDR2 is FQNEAQ in the germline V gene (reference sequence). Written as DNA, the CDR3 is TGTGCCAGCAGCTTAACGACTAGCGGGAGTGGCAATGAGCAGTTCTTC. Translation gives CASSLTTSGSGNEQFF.

The chain joins TRBV7-3 to TRBJ2-3, with no clear D. The V and J ends lost 1 base and 3 bases respectively, with 8 bases between them. The CDR3 loop spans 14 amino acids. Germline V gives CDR1 SGHTA, CDR2 FQGTGA. Written as DNA, the CDR3 is TGTGCCAGCAGCTTAATTGTTGGTACAGATACGCAGTATTTT. The encoded protein is CASSLIVGTDTQYF.

This chain connects TRBV7-9 to TRBJ1-2, with a weak D call TRBD1 (5 bases). This CDR3 contains 11 residues. CDR1 is SEHNR and CDR2 is FQNEAQ in the germline V gene (reference sequence). V was clipped by 3 bases and J by 8 bases, with 7 bases between them. The CDR3 bases are TGTGCCAGCAGCTTCAGGGAAGGCTACACCTTC. Residues: CASSFREGYTF.

The rearrangement joins TRBV6-6 to TRBJ2-3; 9 nucleotides match TRBD2. The CDR3 contains 16 residues. From germline, CDR1 is MNHNY and CDR2 SVGAGI (reference sequence). V lost 6 bases, J lost 4 bases, and 11 bases stayed unmatched. This CDR3 is CASSHGLAPGPDTQYF. CDR3 nucleotides: TGTGCCAGCAGCCATGGACTAGCGCCAGGGCCAGATACGCAGTATTTT.

Concerning this clone itself: A read error may produce the germline difference seen at one junction end. The chain employs TRBV6-5 and TRBJ2-5; D unresolved. Germline CDR1 is MNHEY and CDR2 is SVGAGI. The CDR3 extends over 11 amino acids. The CDR3 DNA is TGTGCCAGCAGTTACCAAGAGACCCAATACTTC. This sequence encodes CASSYQETQYF.

The chain combines TRBV2 with TRBJ2-1; no firm D call. Germline loops: CDR1 SNHLY, CDR2 FYNNEI. CDR3 size: 15 residues. V lost 4 bases and J 0 bases, leaving 10 bases between the germline ends. The CDR3 protein is CASSAMGISYNEQFF. CDR3 nucleotides: TGTGCCAGCAGTGCGATGGGGATCTCCTACAATGAGCAGTTCTTC. Based on the CDR3 plus reference TRBV2 and TRBJ2-1, the full variable domain is EPEVTQTPSHQVTQMGQEVILRCVPISNHLYFYWYRQILGQKVEFLVSFYNNEISEKSEIFDDQFSVERPDGSNFTLKIRSTKLEDSAMYFCASSAMGISYNEQFFGPGTRLTVL.

This chain connects TRBV6-5 to TRBJ1-1; D is ambiguous. Trimming cost V 5 bases and J 5 bases, with 6 bases left between them. The CDR3 is 11 residues long. CDR1 MNHEY and CDR2 SVGAGI come from the germline V gene. The CDR3 DNA follows: TGTGCCAGCAGTGCAGAGACTGAAGCTTTCTTT. Its translation is CASSAETEAFF.

The chain carries TRBV5-4 and TRBJ1-6; TRBD1 agrees at 8 bases. The V gene end was trimmed by 3 bases and the J gene end by 8 bases; junction bases not matched to a gene: 10. The CDR3 contains 16 residues. CDR1 and CDR2 (germline): SGHNT, YYREEE (reference sequence). For the CDR3, the DNA is TGTGCCAGCAGCTCCAGACAGGGGAGGTTGGATTCACCCCTCCACTTT. Translating it yields CASSSRQGRLDSPLHF.